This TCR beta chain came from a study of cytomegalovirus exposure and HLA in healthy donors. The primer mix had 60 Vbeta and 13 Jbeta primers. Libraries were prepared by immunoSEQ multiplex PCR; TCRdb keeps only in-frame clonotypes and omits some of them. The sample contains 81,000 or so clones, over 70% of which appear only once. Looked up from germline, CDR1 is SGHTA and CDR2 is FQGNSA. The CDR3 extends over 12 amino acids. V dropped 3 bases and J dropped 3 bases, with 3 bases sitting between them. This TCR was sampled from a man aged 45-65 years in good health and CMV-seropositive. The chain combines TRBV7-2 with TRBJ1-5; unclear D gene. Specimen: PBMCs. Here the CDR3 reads CASSFLNQPQHF. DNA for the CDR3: TGTGCCAGCAGCTTCCTCAATCAGCCCCAGCATTTT. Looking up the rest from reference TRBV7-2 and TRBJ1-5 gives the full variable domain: GAGVSQSPSNKVTEKGKDVELRCDPISGHTALYWYRQSLGQGLEFLIYFQGNSAPDKSGLPSDRFSAERTGGSVSTLTIQRTQQEDSAVYLCASSFLNQPQHFGDGTRLSIL.